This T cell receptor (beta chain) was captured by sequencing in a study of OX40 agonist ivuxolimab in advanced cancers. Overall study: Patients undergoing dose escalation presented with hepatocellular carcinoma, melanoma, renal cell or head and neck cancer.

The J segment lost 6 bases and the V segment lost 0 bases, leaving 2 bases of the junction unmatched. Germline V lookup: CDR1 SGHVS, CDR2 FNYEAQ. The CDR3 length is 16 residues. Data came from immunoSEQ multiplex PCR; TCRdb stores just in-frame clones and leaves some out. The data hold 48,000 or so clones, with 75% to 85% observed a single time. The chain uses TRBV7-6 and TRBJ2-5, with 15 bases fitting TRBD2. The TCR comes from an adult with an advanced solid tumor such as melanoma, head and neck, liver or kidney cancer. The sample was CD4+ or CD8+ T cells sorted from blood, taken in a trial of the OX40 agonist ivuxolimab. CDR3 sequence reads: CASSLAGLAGGKTQYF. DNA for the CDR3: TGTGCCAGCAGCTTAGCAGGACTAGCGGGGGGGAAGACCCAGTACTTC.